These 15 T cell receptor beta chains came from one sample sequenced in a study of T cell changes during pregnancy in multiple sclerosis. Some clones are missing from TCRdb's copy, which holds only in-frame ones; the method was immunoSEQ multiplex PCR. This sample has tens of thousands of clones, with roughly 91% found just once. The source was CD4+ T cells from peripheral blood mononuclear cells, collected in the first trimester of pregnancy. These TCRs come from a female donor with multiple sclerosis, enrolled in a pregnancy study.

The CDR3 region has the DNA TGTGCCACCAGCAGAGATCAGGGAACGGAGACCCAGTACTTC. Its protein is CATSRDQGTETQYF. The chain has TRBV15 and TRBJ2-5; TRBD1 is a possible D gene (5 bases). The CDR3 covers 14 residues. CDR1 is LNHNV, CDR2 YYDKDF, per germline (reference sequence). Trimming cost V 0 bases and J 5 bases, with 10 bases left between them.

The rearrangement links TRBV5-1 to TRBJ1-1, with 12 positions matching TRBD1. CDR3 size: 14 residues. Trimming cost V 4 bases and J 6 bases; bases outside gene matches: 4. Germline V gives CDR1 SGHRS, CDR2 YFSETQ. The CDR3 nucleotides read TGCGCCAGCAGCCGGGGACAGGGGGCTTCTGAAGCTTTCTTT. Translating gives CASSRGQGASEAFF.

This CDR3 is CASSLNRAADEQYF. As DNA, the CDR3 is TGCGCCAGCAGCTTGAACAGGGCGGCCGACGAGCAGTACTTC. The chain carries TRBV5-1 and TRBJ2-7; tentatively, D is TRBD1 (6 bases). The CDR3 length is 14 residues. Trimming removed 1 base at V and 5 bases at J, with 13 bases between. Germline V gene lookup returns CDR1 SGHRS and CDR2 YFSETQ.

This CDR3 is CASSESFHGYTF. The CDR3 region has the DNA TGTGCCAGCAGTGAATCTTTTCATGGCTACACCTTC. The chain has TRBV25-1 and TRBJ1-2; D not certain. The CDR3 has 12 residues. V was cut by 1 base and J by 6 bases, with 6 bases left in between. Germline assignment: CDR1 MGHDK and CDR2 SYGVNS.

The J gene is TRBJ2-7, the V gene TRBV28, with D tentatively TRBD2 (5 bases). Germline CDR1 is MDHEN and CDR2 is SYDVKM. The CDR3 extends over 12 amino acids. Trimming shortened V by 6 bases and J by 7 bases, and 13 bases separated the two germline ends. The CDR3 coding sequence is TGTGCCAGCAGGGACTTACTAGGGGAGCAGTACTTC. Translating gives CASRDLLGEQYF. Using reference TRBV28 and TRBJ2-7 for the parts outside the CDR3, the full variable domain is DVKVTQSSRYLVKRTGEKVFLECVQDMDHENMFWYRQDPGLGLRLIYFSYDVKMKEKGDIPEGYSVSREKKERFSLILESASTNQTSMYLCASRDLLGEQYFGPGTRLTVT.

The V call is TRBV10-3, the J call TRBJ2-7, with 10 bases aligning to TRBD1. The CDR3 runs to 13 residues. The J segment lost 3 bases and the V segment lost 6 bases, leaving 2 bases of the junction unmatched. Germline V lookup: CDR1 ENHRY, CDR2 SYGVKD. The DNA for the CDR3 is TGTGCCATCAGCCGGGACAGGGGCTACGAGCAGTACTTC. Its translation is CAISRDRGYEQYF.

The chain couples TRBV19 to TRBJ2-2, with 9 bases lining up with TRBD2. The CDR3 covers 16 residues. Germline values: CDR1 LNHDA, CDR2 SQIVND (reference sequence). V lost 0 bases to trimming and J lost 7 bases; unmatched junction nucleotides: 6. CDR3 loop: CASSIDGLAIDGELFF. For the CDR3, the DNA is TGTGCCAGTAGTATAGACGGACTAGCGATAGACGGGGAGCTGTTTTTT.

This clone was detected only a few times. This chain joins TRBV6-1 and TRBJ2-1, with D tentatively TRBD2 (6 bases). Per germline, CDR1 MNHNS and CDR2 SASEGT. V was shortened by 1 base and J by 3 bases, with 10 bases between the two germline ends. The CDR3 runs 15 residues. CDR3 bases: TGTGCCAGCAGTGAAGGGATAGCGGACTACAATGAGCAGTTCTTC. Amino acid sequence: CASSEGIADYNEQFF.

In nucleotides, the CDR3 is TGTGCCAGCAGCTCCCCCCGGGGAGATGAGCAGTTCTTC. Translating gives CASSSPRGDEQFF. The chain uses TRBV5-4 and TRBJ2-1, with D possibly TRBD2 on 5 matching bases. The CDR3 extends over 13 amino acids. Trimming took 3 bases from V and 8 from J, leaving 12 bases between them. Germline V gene data show CDR1 as SGHNT and CDR2 as YYREEE (reference sequence).

The CDR3 loop is CASTRRGNTEAFF. In DNA, the CDR3 is TGTGCCAGCACTCGACGGGGGAACACTGAAGCTTTCTTT. This chain connects TRBV6-4 to TRBJ1-1; the D is unclear. Germline CDR1 and CDR2: MRHNA and SNTAGT. V lost 7 bases, J lost 1 base, and 10 bases lay in between. CDR3 length: 13 amino acids.

The table lists this clone with a count of one. The V gene is TRBV6-1, the J gene TRBJ1-4; 7 nucleotides agree with TRBD1. The length of the CDR3 is 14 residues. Germline-derived CDR1 and CDR2 are MNHNS and SASEGT. After removal of 6 bases from V and 7 bases from J, the junction contained 8 bases not matched to a gene. CDR3 protein: CASSPGQRGEKLFF. DNA of the CDR3: TGTGCCAGCAGCCCGGGACAGAGGGGTGAAAAACTGTTTTTT.

The V gene is TRBV7-2, the J gene TRBJ1-1; 7 positions match TRBD1. CDR3 size: 16 residues. V dropped 0 bases and J dropped 7; count of bases not matched to a gene: 11. Germline values: CDR1 SGHTA, CDR2 FQGNSA. The CDR3 sequence: CASSLAYGGQFLEAFF. Here the CDR3 DNA reads TGTGCCAGCAGCTTAGCGTATGGGGGACAGTTCCTTGAAGCTTTCTTT.

The chain has TRBV6-5 and TRBJ2-1; D possibly corresponds to TRBD2 (5 bases). This CDR3 comprises 15 residues. Trimming removed 3 bases at V and 5 bases at J, with 14 bases between. Germline V lookup: CDR1 MNHEY, CDR2 SVGAGI. CDR3 residues: CASSYEGLPDNEQFF. The CDR3 DNA reads as TGTGCCAGCAGTTATGAGGGCCTCCCGGACAATGAGCAGTTCTTC.

This chain links TRBV18 with TRBJ2-2, with 7 bases identical to TRBD1. CDR3 length: 17 amino acids. Germline-derived CDR1 and CDR2 are KGHSH and LQKENI. Unmatched junction bases numbered 13, after V lost 3 bases and J lost 6 bases. CDR3 loop: CASSPRTGTVFSGELFF. The CDR3 DNA reads as TGTGCCAGCTCACCCCGTACCGGGACAGTCTTCTCCGGGGAGCTGTTTTTT. The whole variable domain, remainder taken from reference TRBV18 and TRBJ2-2, is NAGVMQNPRHLVRRRGQEARLRCSPMKGHSHVYWYRQLPEEGLKFMVYLQKENIIDESGMPKERFSAEFPKEGPSILRIQQVVRGDSAAYFCASSPRTGTVFSGELFFGEGSRLTVL.

The chain couples TRBV5-4 to TRBJ2-3; maybe TRBD1 (6 bases). The CDR3 has 17 amino acids. The germline V gene has CDR1 SGHNT and CDR2 YYREEE (reference sequence). The V end lost 4 bases, the J end lost 2 bases, and 20 bases lay between the germline ends. For the CDR3, the DNA is TGTGCCAGCAGCCCTGGCACTACAGGGTTACCCACAGATACGCAGTATTTT. It translates to CASSPGTTGLPTDTQYF.